Listed below are T cell receptor beta chains from one sample, sequenced in a study of blood T cell repertoires in COVID-19. Assay used: immunoSEQ multiplex PCR; TCRdb lists only in-frame clones, some missing. The data contain about 240,000 clones, 70% to 90% of them singletons. The sequenced material came from peripheral blood. The receptors stem from a woman aged 30 to 39 who had recovered from COVID-19. CDR3s include the opening cysteine and the closing phenylalanine or tryptophan. A D gene is named only where the DNA matches it firmly.

j_gene: TRBJ2-7
len: 15
d_gene: TRBD2
v_gene: TRBV5-1
CDR3aa: CASSLSGTSGYEQYF

j_gene: TRBJ2-7
len: 15
d_gene: TRBD2
v_gene: TRBV7-6
CDR3aa: CASSLARTSGGEQYF

j_gene: TRBJ1-4
len: 16
d_gene: TRBD1
v_gene: TRBV4-1
CDR3aa: CASSQDVGQGREKLFF

j_gene: TRBJ2-1
len: 14
d_gene: .
v_gene: TRBV6-5
CDR3aa: CASSYSYREDEQFF

j_gene: TRBJ1-2
len: 15
d_gene: TRBD1
v_gene: TRBV5-1
CDR3aa: CASSLQGAPGYGYTF

j_gene: TRBJ2-2
len: 15
d_gene: TRBD1
v_gene: TRBV18
CDR3aa: CASSHTGQGTGELFF

j_gene: TRBJ1-5
len: 20
d_gene: .
v_gene: TRBV6-2/TRBV6-3
CDR3aa: CASSSRDKGNVGDSNQPQHF

j_gene: TRBJ2-7
len: 15
d_gene: TRBD1
v_gene: TRBV19
CDR3aa: CASRGDRGGWNEQYF

j_gene: TRBJ2-7
len: 16
d_gene: TRBD2
v_gene: TRBV15
CDR3aa: CATSRGRSGGLYEQYF

j_gene: TRBJ1-2
len: 14
d_gene: TRBD1
v_gene: TRBV30
CDR3aa: CAWSIDRGSYGYTF

j_gene: TRBJ1-4
len: 15
d_gene: .
v_gene: TRBV6-5
CDR3aa: CASSYGGKGVEKLFF

j_gene: TRBJ2-3
len: 15
d_gene: .
v_gene: TRBV5-4
CDR3aa: CASSLNGGAPDTQYF

j_gene: TRBJ1-2
len: 14
d_gene: TRBD1
v_gene: TRBV2
CDR3aa: CASSDQGQARGYTF

j_gene: TRBJ1-3
len: 17
d_gene: .
v_gene: TRBV4-1
CDR3aa: CASSQKGTGSSGNTIYF

j_gene: TRBJ1-2
len: 14
d_gene: .
v_gene: TRBV28
CDR3aa: CASRTQGGVGGYTF

j_gene: TRBJ2-3
len: 9
d_gene: .
v_gene: TRBV27
CDR3aa: CGFGDTQYF

j_gene: TRBJ2-7
len: 16
d_gene: TRBD1
v_gene: TRBV9
CDR3aa: CASSDRPGQGSYEQYF

j_gene: TRBJ2-1
len: 13
d_gene: TRBD2
v_gene: TRBV19
CDR3aa: CASTRGPGGEQFF

j_gene: TRBJ2-5
len: 14
d_gene: .
v_gene: TRBV2
CDR3aa: CASRARRGPETQYF

j_gene: TRBJ2-7
len: 16
d_gene: .
v_gene: TRBV2
CDR3aa: CASSSLMGGGVNEQYF

j_gene: TRBJ2-7
len: 12
d_gene: .
v_gene: TRBV6-6
CDR3aa: CASRRETYEQYF

j_gene: TRBJ2-3
len: 13
d_gene: .
v_gene: TRBV6-5
CDR3aa: CASSQEVGSTQYF

j_gene: TRBJ2-5
len: 13
d_gene: .
v_gene: TRBV11-2
CDR3aa: CASSYRGQETQYF

j_gene: TRBJ1-6
len: 12
d_gene: TRBD1
v_gene: TRBV12-3/TRBV12-4
CDR3aa: CASGGQGIPLHF

j_gene: TRBJ2-3
len: 14
d_gene: TRBD1
v_gene: TRBV6-4
CDR3aa: CASSGQGGADTQYF

j_gene: TRBJ2-1
len: 18
d_gene: TRBD2
v_gene: TRBV7-9
CDR3aa: CASSLGLGLSGDPSEQFF

j_gene: TRBJ1-1
len: 17
d_gene: TRBD1
v_gene: TRBV5-6
CDR3aa: CASSFLSGQGLNTEAFF

j_gene: TRBJ1-6
len: 16
d_gene: TRBD1
v_gene: TRBV13
CDR3aa: CASSPRRGQGISPLHF

j_gene: TRBJ2-1
len: 19
d_gene: TRBD2
v_gene: TRBV4-2
CDR3aa: CASSQDRIVLAGGHNEQFF

j_gene: TRBJ2-7
len: 17
d_gene: TRBD2
v_gene: TRBV28
CDR3aa: CASSLPGLAGGSYEQYF

j_gene: TRBJ2-1
len: 13
d_gene: TRBD1
v_gene: TRBV6-5
CDR3aa: CASSSTGDNEQFF

j_gene: TRBJ1-5
len: 15
d_gene: .
v_gene: TRBV6-6
CDR3aa: CASSSGGNSNQPQHF

j_gene: TRBJ1-2
len: 13
d_gene: .
v_gene: TRBV14
CDR3aa: CASSPDRNYGYTF

j_gene: TRBJ1-1
len: 13
d_gene: .
v_gene: TRBV6-2/TRBV6-3
CDR3aa: CASSWSGNAEAFF

j_gene: TRBJ2-1
len: 15
d_gene: TRBD2
v_gene: TRBV24-1
CDR3aa: CATSDRGGTYNEQFF

j_gene: TRBJ1-1
len: 13
d_gene: .
v_gene: TRBV5-1
CDR3aa: CASSPMGGTEAFF

j_gene: TRBJ1-2
len: 17
d_gene: TRBD1
v_gene: TRBV9
CDR3aa: CASSAQTGGLLSYGYTF

j_gene: TRBJ2-7
len: 13
d_gene: TRBD2
v_gene: TRBV6-5
CDR3aa: CASGLAGNYEQYF

j_gene: TRBJ2-1
len: 13
d_gene: .
v_gene: TRBV12-5
CDR3aa: CASGLVLRVEQFF

j_gene: TRBJ2-7
len: 14
d_gene: TRBD1
v_gene: TRBV4-2
CDR3aa: CASSQGQGAVEQYF

j_gene: TRBJ2-1
len: 14
d_gene: TRBD2
v_gene: TRBV27
CDR3aa: CASSFSGGHNEQFF

j_gene: TRBJ1-5
len: 19
d_gene: .
v_gene: TRBV2
CDR3aa: CASTVAPRGAHFSNQPQHF

j_gene: TRBJ1-2
len: 14
d_gene: TRBD1
v_gene: TRBV9
CDR3aa: CASSARTGAYGYTF

j_gene: TRBJ1-1
len: 14
d_gene: TRBD1
v_gene: TRBV19
CDR3aa: CASGDRAGDTEAFF

j_gene: TRBJ2-2
len: 15
d_gene: TRBD1
v_gene: TRBV19
CDR3aa: CASSSGTANTGELFF

j_gene: TRBJ1-5
len: 13
d_gene: TRBD1
v_gene: TRBV30
CDR3aa: CAWGGQDNQPQHF

j_gene: TRBJ1-6
len: 16
d_gene: TRBD1
v_gene: TRBV6-5
CDR3aa: CASSSSTGARYSPLHF

j_gene: TRBJ1-2
len: 15
d_gene: TRBD1
v_gene: TRBV4-1
CDR3aa: CASSRGGAGNYGYTF

j_gene: TRBJ2-1
len: 16
d_gene: TRBD1
v_gene: TRBV6-1
CDR3aa: CASSEGGGDRYNEQFF

j_gene: TRBJ1-6
len: 15
d_gene: TRBD1
v_gene: TRBV6-4
CDR3aa: CASSDGTGVNSPLHF